This T cell receptor (beta chain) was captured in a study of T cell responses to AZD1222 COVID-19 vaccine. Data came from immunoSEQ multiplex PCR; TCRdb stores just in-frame clones and leaves some out. The table has approximately 130,000 clones, 93% seen once; the top ten hold 3.1%. This clone was found once. What it recognizes is unknown. Study-wide results and caveats: Vaccine-associated CD4 TCRs spanned spike, dominant at 160-218 and 743-854. Donors skewed white British and female; clonal diversity was possibly underestimated.

Deletions cut 4 bases from V and 10 bases from J, with 14 bases between. The CDR3 is made up of 13 amino acids. Looked up from germline, CDR1 is SGHAT and CDR2 is FQDESV (reference sequence). The chain employs TRBV11-1 and TRBJ2-1, with D maybe TRBD2 (6 bases). This TCR was recovered from an adult in good health. The specimen was peripheral blood, collected on day 0 of AZD1222 vaccination. The CDR3 bases are TGTGCCAGCAGCTCGGGGCGGGAAGGGGAGCAGTTCTTC. As protein: CASSSGREGEQFF.